This T cell receptor (beta chain) emerged from a study of cytomegalovirus exposure and HLA in healthy donors. Background on the study: Among approximately 390 genotyped donors, about 83% fell in the Caucasian-associated ancestry cluster.

With 60 Vbeta and 13 Jbeta primers, the PCR was carried out. Some clones are missing from TCRdb's copy, which holds only in-frame ones; the method was immunoSEQ multiplex PCR. The data contain about 200,000 clones, roughly four fifths of them singletons. As concerns this clone: Its antigen is not identified.

Study-wide points: A later analysis reportedly identified an Asian-associated ancestry cluster as carrying fewer N-insertions than the approximately 670-donor mean. HLA restriction was apparent for most CMV-associated TCR beta chains in a later analysis. Relative to equally common others, HLA-associated TCR beta chains showed greater clonal expansion in a later analysis.

The CDR3 has 14 residues. V lost 6 bases to trimming and J lost 2 bases; unmatched junction nucleotides: 6. Germline assignment: CDR1 SNHLY and CDR2 FYNNEI. Input material: PBMCs. The J gene is TRBJ1-2, the V gene TRBV2; TRBD1 matches 7 bases. The clonotype was recovered from a middle-aged woman in good health and CMV-seronegative. In DNA, the CDR3 is TGTGCCAGCAGAGAGGAGACAGGGAACTATGGCTACACCTTC. It specifies CASREETGNYGYTF. Complete variable domain (other parts from reference TRBV2 and TRBJ1-2): EPEVTQTPSHQVTQMGQEVILRCVPISNHLYFYWYRQILGQKVEFLVSFYNNEISEKSEIFDDQFSVERPDGSNFTLKIRSTKLEDSAMYFCASREETGNYGYTFGSGTRLTVV.